The source of this T cell receptor beta chain is a study of T cell responses to AZD1222 COVID-19 vaccine. Second doses that came at about 4 or about 12 weeks were put together. On this clone: Antigen: not known.

Sequencing was performed with immunoSEQ multiplex PCR; in TCRdb, only in-frame clones are kept and a portion is missing. The sample comprises under 200,000 clones, 88% of which are singletons, and roughly a quarter rests with the top ten. Study-level findings and limits: Among vaccine-associated CD4 TCRs, coverage spanned spike, with dominance at 160-218 and 743-854. Most donors were white British and more were female, and clonal diversity was possibly underestimated.

The CDR3 contains 17 residues. Germline V gene data show CDR1 as MRHNA and CDR2 as SNTAGT. Trimming took off 7 bases at V and 4 bases at J, with 23 bases between the two ends. The specimen comprised peripheral blood, sampled 28 days after the second AZD1222 dose. V and J are TRBV6-4 and TRBJ1-5; TRBD1 is a possible D gene (6 bases). The clonotype originates from an adult who received the AZD1222 COVID-19 vaccine. CDR3 sequence: CASIFVGGQAENQPQHF. For the CDR3, the DNA is TGTGCCAGCATCTTCGTTGGGGGCCAAGCAGAAAATCAGCCCCAGCATTTT.